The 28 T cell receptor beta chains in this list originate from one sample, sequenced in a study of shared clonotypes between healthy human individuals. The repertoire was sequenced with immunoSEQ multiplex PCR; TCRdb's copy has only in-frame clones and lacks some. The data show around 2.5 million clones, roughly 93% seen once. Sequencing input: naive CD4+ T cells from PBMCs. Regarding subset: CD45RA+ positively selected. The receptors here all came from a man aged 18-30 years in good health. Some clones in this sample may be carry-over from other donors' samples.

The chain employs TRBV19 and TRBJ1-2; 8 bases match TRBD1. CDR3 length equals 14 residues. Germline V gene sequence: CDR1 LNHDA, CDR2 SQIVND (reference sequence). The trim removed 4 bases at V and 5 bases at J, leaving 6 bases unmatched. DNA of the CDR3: TGTGCCAGTAGTACGACAGGGGCTCCGTATGGCTACACCTTC. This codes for CASSTTGAPYGYTF.

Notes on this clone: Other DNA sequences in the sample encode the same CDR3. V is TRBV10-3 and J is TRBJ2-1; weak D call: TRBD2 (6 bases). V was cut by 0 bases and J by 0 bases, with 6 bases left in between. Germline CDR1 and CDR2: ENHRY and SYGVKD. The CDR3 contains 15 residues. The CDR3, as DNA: TGTGCCATCAGTGAGTCGCGGGGCTCCTACAATGAGCAGTTCTTC. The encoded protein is CAISESRGSYNEQFF.

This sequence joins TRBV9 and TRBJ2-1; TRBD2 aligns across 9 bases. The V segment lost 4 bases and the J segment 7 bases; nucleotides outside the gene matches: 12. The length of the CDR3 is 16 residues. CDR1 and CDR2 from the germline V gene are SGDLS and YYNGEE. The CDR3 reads CASSLGGGRVRNEQFF. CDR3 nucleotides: TGTGCCAGCAGCTTAGGCGGCGGGAGGGTTCGTAATGAGCAGTTCTTC.

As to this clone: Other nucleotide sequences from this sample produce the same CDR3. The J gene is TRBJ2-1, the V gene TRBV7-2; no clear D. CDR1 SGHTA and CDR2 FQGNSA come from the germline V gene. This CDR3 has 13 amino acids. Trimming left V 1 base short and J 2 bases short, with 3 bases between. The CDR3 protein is CASSLGTYNEQFF. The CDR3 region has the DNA TGTGCCAGCAGCTTAGGGACCTACAATGAGCAGTTCTTC.

In DNA, the CDR3 is TGTGCCAGCTCACCGGGGACAGGGGTGGCCGAGCAGTACTTC. This translates into CASSPGTGVAEQYF. The chain couples TRBV18 to TRBJ2-5; 10 positions match TRBD1. The DNA end is more similar to TRBJ2-7, so the J call may be wrong. This CDR3 comprises 14 residues. The V gene's germline CDR1 is KGHSH and CDR2 LQKENI.

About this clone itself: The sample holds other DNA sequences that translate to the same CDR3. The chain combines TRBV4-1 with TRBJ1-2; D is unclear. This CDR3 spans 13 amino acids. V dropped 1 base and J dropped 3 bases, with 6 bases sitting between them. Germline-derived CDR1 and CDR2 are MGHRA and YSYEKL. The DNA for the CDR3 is TGCGCCAGCAGCCAAGGGGGTTACTATGGCTACACCTTC. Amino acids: CASSQGGYYGYTF.

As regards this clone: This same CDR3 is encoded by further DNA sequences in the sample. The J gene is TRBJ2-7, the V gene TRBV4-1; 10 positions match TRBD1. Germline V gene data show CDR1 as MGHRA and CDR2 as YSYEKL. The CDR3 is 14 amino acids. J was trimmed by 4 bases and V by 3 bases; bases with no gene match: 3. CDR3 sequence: CASSHPGQGYEQYF. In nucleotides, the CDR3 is TGCGCCAGCAGCCACCCGGGACAGGGGTACGAGCAGTACTTC.

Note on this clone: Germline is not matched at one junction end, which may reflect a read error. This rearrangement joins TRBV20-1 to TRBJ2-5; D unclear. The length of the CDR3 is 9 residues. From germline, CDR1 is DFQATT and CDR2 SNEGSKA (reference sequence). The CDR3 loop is CSASSWGDF. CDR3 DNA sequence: TGCAGTGCCTCATCGTGGGGTGACTTC.

CDR3 coding DNA: TGTGCCAGCAGCCAAGAAGACAGGGGGGTTGAGCCCCAGCATTTT. Amino acid sequence: CASSQEDRGVEPQHF. The V gene is TRBV4-2, the J gene TRBJ1-5, with TRBD1 identical over 9 bases. CDR1 is LGHNA, CDR2 YNFKEQ, per germline. Trimming took 0 bases from V and 8 from J; bases not matched to a gene: 5. The CDR3 covers 15 residues.

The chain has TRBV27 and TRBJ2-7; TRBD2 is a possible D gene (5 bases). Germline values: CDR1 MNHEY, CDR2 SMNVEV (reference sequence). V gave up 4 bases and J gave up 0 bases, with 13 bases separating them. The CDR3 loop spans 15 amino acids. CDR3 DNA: TGTGCCAGCAGTTCCTACCAGAGCGGCTCCTACGAGCAGTACTTC. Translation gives CASSSYQSGSYEQYF.

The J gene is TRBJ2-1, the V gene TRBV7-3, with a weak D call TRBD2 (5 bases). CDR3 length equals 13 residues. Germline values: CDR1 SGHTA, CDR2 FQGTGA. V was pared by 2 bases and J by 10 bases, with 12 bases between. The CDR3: CASSLGRGYEQFF. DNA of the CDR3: TGTGCCAGCAGCTTAGGTCGAGGGTACGAGCAGTTCTTC. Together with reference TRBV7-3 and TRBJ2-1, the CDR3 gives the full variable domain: GAGVSQTPSNKVTEKGKYVELRCDPISGHTALYWYRQSLGQGPEFLIYFQGTGAADDSGLPNDRFFAVRPEGSVSTLKIQRTERGDSAVYLCASSLGRGYEQFFGPGTRLTVL.

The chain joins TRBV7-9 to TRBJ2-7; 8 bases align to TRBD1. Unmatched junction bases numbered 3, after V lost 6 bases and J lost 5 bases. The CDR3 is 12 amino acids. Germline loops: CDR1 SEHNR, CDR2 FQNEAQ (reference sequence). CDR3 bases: TGTGCCAGCAGACAGGGGGGAGACGAGCAGTACTTC. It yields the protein CASRQGGDEQYF.

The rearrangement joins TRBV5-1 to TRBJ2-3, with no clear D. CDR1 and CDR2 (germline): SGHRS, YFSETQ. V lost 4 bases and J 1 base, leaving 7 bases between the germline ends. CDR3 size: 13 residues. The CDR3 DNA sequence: TGCGCCAGCAGCCGTATAGGCACAGATACGCAGTATTTT. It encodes CASSRIGTDTQYF.

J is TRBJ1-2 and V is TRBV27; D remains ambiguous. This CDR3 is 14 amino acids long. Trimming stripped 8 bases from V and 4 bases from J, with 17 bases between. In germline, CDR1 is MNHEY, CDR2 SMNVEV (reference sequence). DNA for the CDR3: TGTGCCAGCCGGGAGGGTCAATTTGGCTATGGCTACACCTTC. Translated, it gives CASREGQFGYGYTF.

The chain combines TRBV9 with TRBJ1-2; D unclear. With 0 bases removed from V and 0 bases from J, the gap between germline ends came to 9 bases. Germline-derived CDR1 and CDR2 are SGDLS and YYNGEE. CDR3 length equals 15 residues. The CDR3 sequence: CASSVGATTNYGYTF. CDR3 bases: TGTGCCAGCAGCGTAGGTGCCACAACTAACTATGGCTACACCTTC. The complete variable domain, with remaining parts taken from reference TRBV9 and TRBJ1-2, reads DSGVTQTPKHLITATGQRVTLRCSPRSGDLSVYWYQQSLDQGLQFLIQYYNGEERAKGNILERFSAQQFPDLHSELNLSSLELGDSALYFCASSVGATTNYGYTFGSGTRLTVV.

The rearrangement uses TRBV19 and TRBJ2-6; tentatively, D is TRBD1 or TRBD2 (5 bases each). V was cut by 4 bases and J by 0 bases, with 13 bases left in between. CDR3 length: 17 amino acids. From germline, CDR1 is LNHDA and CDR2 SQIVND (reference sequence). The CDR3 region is CASSRDSGDSGANVLTF. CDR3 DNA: TGTGCCAGTAGTAGAGACAGCGGTGACTCTGGGGCCAACGTCCTGACTTTC. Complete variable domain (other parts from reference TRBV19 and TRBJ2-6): DGGITQSPKYLFRKEGQNVTLSCEQNLNHDAMYWYRQDPGQGLRLIYYSQIVNDFQKGDIAEGYSVSREKKESFPLTVTSAQKNPTAFYLCASSRDSGDSGANVLTFGAGSRLTVL.

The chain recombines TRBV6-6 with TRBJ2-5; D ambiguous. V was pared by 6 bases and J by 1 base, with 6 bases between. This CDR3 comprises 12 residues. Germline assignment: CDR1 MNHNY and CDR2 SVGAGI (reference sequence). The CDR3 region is CASSPGQETQYF. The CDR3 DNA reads TGTGCCAGCAGCCCGGGCCAAGAGACCCAGTACTTC.

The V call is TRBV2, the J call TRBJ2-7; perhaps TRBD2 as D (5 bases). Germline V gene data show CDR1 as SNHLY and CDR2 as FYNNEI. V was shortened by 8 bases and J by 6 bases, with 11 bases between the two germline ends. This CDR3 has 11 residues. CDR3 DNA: TGTGCCAGCGAGGGTTTCGGCGAGCAGTACTTC. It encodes CASEGFGEQYF.

CDR3 coding DNA: TGTGCCAGCAACTTGGGACTATCGATCTCCTACGAGCAGTACTTC. It specifies CASNLGLSISYEQYF. This rearrangement joins TRBV7-9 to TRBJ2-7; 7 nucleotides align to TRBD2. The CDR3 has 15 residues. Germline trimming cut 7 bases from V and 0 bases from J; bases unmatched to any gene: 9. Germline lookup yields CDR1 SEHNR and CDR2 FQNEAQ (reference sequence).

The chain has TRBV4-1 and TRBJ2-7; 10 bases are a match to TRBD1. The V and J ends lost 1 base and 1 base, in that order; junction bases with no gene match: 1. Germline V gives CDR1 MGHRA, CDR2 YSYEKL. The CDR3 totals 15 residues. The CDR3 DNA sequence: TGCGCCAGCAGCCAAGGACAGGGGGCGTCCTACGAGCAGTACTTC. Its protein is CASSQGQGASYEQYF.

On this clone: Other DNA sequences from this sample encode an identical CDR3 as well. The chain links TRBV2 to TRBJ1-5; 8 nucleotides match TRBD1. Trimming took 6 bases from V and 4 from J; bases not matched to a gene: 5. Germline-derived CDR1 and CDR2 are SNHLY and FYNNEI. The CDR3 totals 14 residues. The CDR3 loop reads CASSGTGRNQPQHF. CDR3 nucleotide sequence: TGTGCCAGCAGCGGGACAGGTAGGAATCAGCCCCAGCATTTT. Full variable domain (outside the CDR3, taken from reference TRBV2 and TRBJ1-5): EPEVTQTPSHQVTQMGQEVILRCVPISNHLYFYWYRQILGQKVEFLVSFYNNEISEKSEIFDDQFSVERPDGSNFTLKIRSTKLEDSAMYFCASSGTGRNQPQHFGDGTRLSIL.

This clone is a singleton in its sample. CDR3 DNA sequence: TGTGCCAGCAGCCCTAGAGGCTCGGCTAGCGGGTTACAAGAGACCCAGTACTTC. Its protein is CASSPRGSASGLQETQYF. The chain employs TRBV7-7 and TRBJ2-5; 8 bases fit TRBD2. From germline, CDR1 is SSHAT and CDR2 FNYEAQ (reference sequence). The ends lost 5 bases at V and 2 bases at J; junction bases unmatched: 16. This CDR3 is 18 amino acids long.

The CDR3 protein is CASSHPDRSHGYTF. The CDR3 nucleotides read TGCGCCAGCAGTCATCCCGACAGGTCCCATGGCTACACCTTC. The chain is built from TRBV23-1 and TRBJ1-2, with a possible D match to TRBD1 (6 bases). TRBV23-1 is recorded as an ORF, its role being uncertain. The CDR3 has 14 amino acids. V was pared by 3 bases and J by 6 bases, with 14 bases between.

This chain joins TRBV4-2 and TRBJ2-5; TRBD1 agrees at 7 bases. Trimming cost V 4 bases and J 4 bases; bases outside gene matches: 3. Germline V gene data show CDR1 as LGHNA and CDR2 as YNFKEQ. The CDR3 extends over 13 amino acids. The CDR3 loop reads CASSPRQGETQYF. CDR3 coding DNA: TGTGCCAGCAGCCCCCGACAGGGAGAGACCCAGTACTTC.

The chain's CDR3 is CASSLWGKQETQYF. The CDR3 nucleotides read TGTGCCAGCAGTTTATGGGGGAAACAAGAGACCCAGTACTTC. The chain carries TRBV28 and TRBJ2-5; no clear D. In germline, CDR1 is MDHEN, CDR2 SYDVKM. The V end was cut by 0 bases, the J end by 2 bases, with 7 bases between. CDR3 size: 14 residues.

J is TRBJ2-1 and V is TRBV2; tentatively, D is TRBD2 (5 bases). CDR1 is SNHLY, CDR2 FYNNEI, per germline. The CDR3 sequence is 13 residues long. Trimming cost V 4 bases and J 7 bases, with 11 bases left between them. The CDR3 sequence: CASSGPRENEQFF. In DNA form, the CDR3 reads TGTGCCAGCAGTGGCCCGAGGGAAAATGAGCAGTTCTTC. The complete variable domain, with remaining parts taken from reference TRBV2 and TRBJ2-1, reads EPEVTQTPSHQVTQMGQEVILRCVPISNHLYFYWYRQILGQKVEFLVSFYNNEISEKSEIFDDQFSVERPDGSNFTLKIRSTKLEDSAMYFCASSGPRENEQFFGPGTRLTVL.

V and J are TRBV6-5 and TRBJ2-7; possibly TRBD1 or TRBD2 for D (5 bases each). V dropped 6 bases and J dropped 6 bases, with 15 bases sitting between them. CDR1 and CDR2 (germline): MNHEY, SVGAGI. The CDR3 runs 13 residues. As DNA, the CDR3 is TGTGCCAGCAGACCCAGGGAGAAGGCCGAGCAGTACTTC. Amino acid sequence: CASRPREKAEQYF.

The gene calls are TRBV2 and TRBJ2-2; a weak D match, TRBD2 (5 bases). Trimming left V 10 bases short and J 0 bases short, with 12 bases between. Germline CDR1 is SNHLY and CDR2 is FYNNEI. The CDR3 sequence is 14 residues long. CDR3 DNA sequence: TGTGCCACCCGGACCGGGACGAACACCGGGGAGCTGTTTTTT. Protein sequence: CATRTGTNTGELFF.